These 5 T cell receptor beta chains were all obtained from the same sample, sequenced in a study of blood T cells in healthy people across ages. Together with a sample-barcoded 5' primer, a J-beta primer mix was included in a second PCR lasting roughly 6 to 12 cycles. Using its own MiXCR run on the 5' RACE reads, TCRdb lists one record per CDR3 protein. The sample lists approximately 780,000 distinct CDR3 sequences; roughly 26% were seen once. In addition, the sample was reused for a study of T cells of mothers and their children.

The sequenced sample consisted of blood. The receptors stem from a boy aged 5-17 years in good health.

This clonotype has a handful of counts. The V call is TRBV5-1, the J call TRBJ1-1; tentative D call: TRBD1 (5 bases). Germline CDR1 and CDR2: SGHRS and YFSETQ. This CDR3 is built from 16 residues. The germline V and J ends were trimmed by 3 bases and 5 bases, with 20 bases remaining between them. CDR3: CASSSSLPGGRTEAFF. In DNA, the CDR3 is TGCGCCAGCAGCTCCTCTCTCCCCGGGGGAAGAACTGAAGCTTTCTTT.

The gene calls are TRBV7-9 and TRBJ2-7, with 10 bases identical to TRBD1. Trimming took 4 bases from V and 1 from J; bases not matched to a gene: 4. CDR3 length: 15 amino acids. Germline lookup yields CDR1 SEHNR and CDR2 FQNEAQ (reference sequence). The CDR3 DNA sequence: TGTGCCAGCAGCTCCCCGGACAGGGGGTCCTACGAGCAGTACTTC. Translated, it gives CASSSPDRGSYEQYF.

V usage is TRBV4-1 and J usage is TRBJ2-5; tentatively, D is TRBD1 or TRBD2 (5 bases each). This CDR3 is built from 15 residues. V was trimmed by 0 bases and J by 5 bases, leaving 13 bases between them. Germline loops: CDR1 MGHRA, CDR2 YSYEKL. CDR3 bases: TGCGCCAGCAGCCAAGATGGGACGGTGAAGGAGACCCAGTACTTC. Residues: CASSQDGTVKETQYF.

The chain uses TRBV10-3 and TRBJ2-2; D perhaps matches TRBD2 (6 bases). The CDR3 extends over 14 amino acids. Germline V gene sequence: CDR1 ENHRY, CDR2 SYGVKD. V dropped 6 bases and J dropped 2 bases, with 10 bases sitting between them. For the CDR3, the DNA is TGTGCCATCAGAGGACTAATTAACACCGGGGAGCTGTTTTTT. It translates to CAIRGLINTGELFF.

The chain joins TRBV12-5 to TRBJ2-5; D unclear. The germline gives CDR1 LGHNT, CDR2 FRNRAP. V gave up 0 bases and J gave up 2 bases, with 13 bases separating them. The CDR3 is made up of 16 amino acids. CDR3 in amino acids: CASGLVYGATQETQYF. The CDR3 DNA is TGTGCTAGTGGTTTGGTTTATGGAGCAACTCAAGAGACCCAGTACTTC.